The 32 T cell receptor beta chains below all came from one sample that was sequenced in a study of cytomegalovirus exposure and HLA in healthy donors. It was with 60 Vbeta and 13 Jbeta primers that the PCR ran. Using immunoSEQ multiplex PCR, the repertoire was profiled, and TCRdb retains in-frame clones only, with some absent. The profile covers about 150,000 clones, with about 60% appearing a single time and roughly 6.8% taken by the ten largest. Specimen: PBMCs. These receptors were obtained from a woman aged 55-69 years in good health and CMV-seropositive.

The table lists this clone with a few counts. The rearrangement links TRBV2 to TRBJ1-4, with D tentatively TRBD1 (6 bases). The CDR3 is 12 amino acids. V was cut by 10 bases and J by 7 bases, with 13 bases left in between. Per the germline V gene, CDR1 is SNHLY and CDR2 is FYNNEI. The chain's CDR3 is CANSDRFEKLFF. The CDR3 DNA reads as TGTGCCAATTCAGACAGGTTTGAAAAACTGTTTTTT.

V and J are TRBV30 and TRBJ2-7; perhaps TRBD2 as D (5 bases). The CDR3 sequence is 11 residues long. Between the trimmed V and J ends, which lost 7 bases and 0 bases, there was a span of 7 bases. Germline lookup yields CDR1 GTSNPN and CDR2 SVGIG (reference sequence). CDR3 protein: CASRDSYEQYF. The CDR3 region has the DNA TGTGCCTCCCGGGACTCCTACGAGCAGTACTTC.

The gene calls are TRBV30 and TRBJ2-1, with TRBD2 matching 16 bases. The CDR3 is 17 residues long. Germline CDR1 is GTSNPN and CDR2 is SVGIG (reference sequence). With 1 base clipped from V and 8 bases from J, the junction kept 8 bases outside the gene matches. The CDR3 DNA follows: TGTGCCTGGAGTGGAGGGACTAGCGGGAGGGCCGCGGATGAGCAGTTCTTC. It encodes CAWSGGTSGRAADEQFF.

The chain combines TRBV9 with TRBJ2-1; the D gene is possibly TRBD2 (5 bases). Germline V gene lookup returns CDR1 SGDLS and CDR2 YYNGEE. V lost 4 bases and J 6 bases, leaving 17 bases between the germline ends. The CDR3 is 15 amino acids. The CDR3 DNA sequence: TGTGCCAGCAGCCTTAGACCGGGCGGGCCCAATGAGCAGTTCTTC. Translated, it gives CASSLRPGGPNEQFF.

V and J are TRBV29-1 and TRBJ1-3, with no clear D. Per the germline V gene, CDR1 is SQVTM and CDR2 is ANQGSEA. The CDR3 totals 12 residues. Trimming removed 5 bases from V and 0 bases from J, with 5 bases in between. CDR3 nucleotide sequence: TGCAGCGTTCCAGGCTCTGGAAACACCATATATTTT. As protein: CSVPGSGNTIYF.

The rearrangement uses TRBV11-2 and TRBJ1-6; D not resolved. V lost 3 bases and J 1 base, leaving 16 bases between the germline ends. The CDR3 extends over 18 amino acids. From germline, CDR1 is SGHAT and CDR2 FQNNGV. CDR3 bases: TGTGCCAGCAGCTTTCCGGTAGGAGGGAGATCCTATAATTCACCCCTCCACTTT. Its protein is CASSFPVGGRSYNSPLHF.

The V gene is TRBV7-2, the J gene TRBJ2-7; the match to TRBD2 covers 9 bases. The germline V gene has CDR1 SGHTA and CDR2 FQGNSA. The V gene end was trimmed by 7 bases and the J gene end by 2 bases; junction bases not matched to a gene: 3. The CDR3 covers 13 residues. This CDR3 is CASNVAGAYEQYF. The CDR3 bases are TGTGCCAGCAACGTAGCGGGAGCCTACGAGCAGTACTTC.

The chain uses TRBV6-6 and TRBJ1-1, with a weak D call TRBD1 (6 bases). Germline CDR1 MNHNY, CDR2 SVGAGI (reference sequence). This CDR3 contains 12 residues. Trimming left V 11 bases short and J 5 bases short, with 15 bases between. The CDR3 DNA is TGTGCCTTAAAGGGGGTCGGAACTGAAGCTTTCTTT. Its translation: CALKGVGTEAFF.

The rearrangement uses TRBV7-9 and TRBJ1-1; no definite D call. In germline, CDR1 is SEHNR, CDR2 FQNEAQ (reference sequence). V lost 3 bases, J lost 1 base, and 6 bases lay in between. The CDR3 consists of 13 residues. CDR3 sequence reads: CASSLRGNTEAFF. DNA of the CDR3: TGTGCCAGCAGCTTGAGAGGGAACACTGAAGCTTTCTTT.

The V and J genes are TRBV30 and TRBJ1-6, with D uncertain. Germline V lookup: CDR1 GTSNPN, CDR2 SVGIG (reference sequence). There are 16 residues in the CDR3. Trimming took off 2 bases at V and 10 bases at J, with 21 bases between the two ends. The CDR3 coding sequence is TGTGCCTGGAGTTCCACGCGGGAGGGCGGAGGATCACCCCTCCACTTT. Protein product: CAWSSTREGGGSPLHF.

As concerns this clone: One junction end does not reproduce the germline sequence, and a read error may be involved. The chain recombines TRBV9 with TRBJ1-1; no reliable D call. This CDR3 is 14 amino acids long. The germline CDR1 and CDR2 sequences are SGDLS and YYNGEE. CDR3 nucleotides: TGTGCCGGCAGCGTAGGGCCCTTGAACACTGAAGCTTTCTTT. Amino acids: CAGSVGPLNTEAFF.

The CDR3: CAWSLGGLSNQPQHF. The CDR3 DNA is TGTGCCTGGAGTCTGGGAGGGCTTAGCAATCAGCCCCAGCATTTT. The gene calls are TRBV30 and TRBJ1-5; D uncertain. Germline CDR1 reads GTSNPN; CDR2 reads SVGIG (reference sequence). The V and J ends lost 2 bases and 0 bases respectively, with 11 bases between them. CDR3 size: 15 residues.

The gene calls are TRBV27 and TRBJ2-7; 11 bases map to TRBD1. With 7 bases clipped from V and 3 bases from J, the junction kept 14 bases outside the gene matches. Germline V gives CDR1 MNHEY, CDR2 SMNVEV (reference sequence). CDR3 length: 17 residues. This CDR3 is CASTRTGGLFFCYEQYF. The CDR3 bases are TGTGCCAGCACTCGGACAGGGGGCTTATTTTTTTGCTACGAGCAGTACTTC.

This sequence joins TRBV21-1 and TRBJ2-7; TRBD1, as called in the table, went unchecked against the DNA. TRBV21-1 has pseudogene status. The CDR3 sequence is 16 residues long. The CDR3 DNA reads as TGTGCCAGCAGCAGGCCTTGGACAGGCGCCTCCTACGAGCAGTACTTC. Its protein product is CASSRPWTGASYEQYF.

CDR3 DNA sequence: TGTGCCAGCAGTACACAGGGTATTGGGGCCAACGTCCTGACTTTC. This gives the protein CASSTQGIGANVLTF. The rearrangement joins TRBV28 to TRBJ2-6; maybe TRBD1 (6 bases). V lost 5 bases and J lost 3, with 11 bases in between. The CDR3 consists of 15 residues. Germline loops: CDR1 MDHEN, CDR2 SYDVKM. Using reference TRBV28 and TRBJ2-6 for the parts outside the CDR3, the full variable domain is DVKVTQSSRYLVKRTGEKVFLECVQDMDHENMFWYRQDPGLGLRLIYFSYDVKMKEKGDIPEGYSVSREKKERFSLILESASTNQTSMYLCASSTQGIGANVLTFGAGSRLTVL.

This clone was observed a few times. This chain joins TRBV10-3 and TRBJ2-3, with D possibly being TRBD2 (5 bases). Germline V gene lookup returns CDR1 ENHRY and CDR2 SYGVKD. CDR3 length: 13 residues. The V end was cut by 3 bases, the J end by 4 bases, with 8 bases between. The CDR3 nucleotides read TGTGCCATCAGTGACTCTAGCCCAGATACGCAGTATTTT. Its translation is CAISDSSPDTQYF.

The chain combines TRBV2 with TRBJ2-5, with 15 positions matching TRBD2. The CDR3 sequence is 15 residues long. Germline loops: CDR1 SNHLY, CDR2 FYNNEI. V trimming: 3 bases; J trimming: 4 bases; junction bases outside the gene matches: 0. CDR3 sequence (DNA): TGTGCCAGCAGTGAGGGACTAGCGGGAGGAGAGACCCAGTACTTC. Its translation: CASSEGLAGGETQYF.

V gene TRBV9 combines with J gene TRBJ1-1; TRBD1 might be the D (6 bases). Trimming took 0 bases from V and 4 from J, leaving 19 bases between them. CDR1 and CDR2 from the germline V gene are SGDLS and YYNGEE. The CDR3 is made up of 17 amino acids. The CDR3 sequence is CASSVGAQGPRGTEAFF. The CDR3 nucleotides read TGTGCCAGCAGCGTAGGAGCGCAGGGGCCTAGAGGCACTGAAGCTTTCTTT.

The table lists this clone with a count of one. At one of its ends the junction is not consistent with the germline gene, which may arise from a read error. The chain couples TRBV4-3 to TRBJ2-2; D may be TRBD1 (7 bases). The CDR3 is made up of 15 amino acids. The germline V gene has CDR1 LGHNA and CDR2 YSLEER. Written as DNA, the CDR3 is TGCGCCAGCAGCCAATACGACAGGGAGGCCGGGGAGCTGCTTTTT. Protein sequence: CASSQYDREAGELLF.

The rearrangement uses TRBV27 and TRBJ2-2; D might be TRBD1 (6 bases). This CDR3 has 18 amino acids. V lost 4 bases to trimming and J lost 4 bases, with 22 bases between them. Germline V lookup: CDR1 MNHEY, CDR2 SMNVEV (reference sequence). The CDR3 region is CASSSYPADRSSTGELFF. CDR3 bases: TGTGCCAGCAGTTCCTATCCTGCAGACAGGTCGAGCACCGGGGAGCTGTTTTTT.

The gene calls are TRBV5-1 and TRBJ2-5; TRBD1 matches at 10 bases. Trimming removed 0 bases from V and 4 bases from J; junction bases left unmatched: 3. The CDR3 loop spans 15 amino acids. Germline lookup yields CDR1 SGHRS and CDR2 YFSETQ. In DNA form, the CDR3 reads TGCGCCAGCAGCTTGGGACAGGGGGCGCGAGAGACCCAGTACTTC. The encoded protein is CASSLGQGARETQYF.

This clone was seen more than once but under ten times. The CDR3 protein is CASSVGGVSSYEQYF. The CDR3, as DNA: TGTGCCAGCAGCGTAGGCGGGGTGAGCTCCTACGAGCAGTACTTC. V usage is TRBV9 and J usage is TRBJ2-7; the D gene is possibly TRBD2 (6 bases). V was trimmed by 0 bases and J by 0 bases, leaving 10 bases between them. The CDR3 sequence is 15 residues long. CDR1 is SGDLS, CDR2 YYNGEE, per germline. Full variable domain (remainder filled in from reference TRBV9 and TRBJ2-7): DSGVTQTPKHLITATGQRVTLRCSPRSGDLSVYWYQQSLDQGLQFLIQYYNGEERAKGNILERFSAQQFPDLHSELNLSSLELGDSALYFCASSVGGVSSYEQYFGPGTRLTVT.

The rearrangement links TRBV7-2 to TRBJ2-1; TRBD1 matches at 9 bases. The length of the CDR3 is 16 residues. After removal of 0 bases from V and 5 bases from J, the junction contained 5 bases not matched to a gene. CDR1 and CDR2 from the germline V gene are SGHTA and FQGNSA. CDR3 coding DNA: TGTGCCAGCAGCTTAGCCGGGACAGGGCAAAACAATGAGCAGTTCTTC. Protein product: CASSLAGTGQNNEQFF.

This chain connects TRBV18 to TRBJ2-5; 11 bases are a match to TRBD2. The better agreement between TRBJ2-7 and the DNA end casts doubt on the J call. Looked up from germline, CDR1 is KGHSH and CDR2 is LQKENI. This CDR3 spans 15 amino acids. This CDR3 is CASSPRLAGSYEQYF. CDR3 bases: TGTGCCAGCTCACCACGACTAGCGGGAAGCTACGAGCAGTACTTC.

The chain has TRBV14 and TRBJ2-3; D is perhaps TRBD2 (6 bases). Germline CDR1 and CDR2: SGHDN and FVKESK. The V end was cut by 4 bases, the J end by 1 base, with 9 bases between. This CDR3 is 14 amino acids long. CDR3 DNA: TGTGCCAGCAGCCGGGACTCCCGCACAGATACGCAGTATTTT. Its protein is CASSRDSRTDTQYF.

This chain uses TRBV27 with TRBJ1-2; 7 bases map to TRBD1. The length of the CDR3 is 14 residues. Germline CDR1 MNHEY, CDR2 SMNVEV (reference sequence). With V trimmed by 5 bases and J by 8 bases, 11 bases remained unmatched. This CDR3 reads CASSIRDSHSGYTF. The CDR3 DNA is TGTGCCAGCAGTATCCGGGACAGTCACTCGGGCTACACCTTC.

CDR3 bases: TGTGCCAGCAGCTTGGTTGCGGGAGTGGGCTACGAGCAGTACTTC. This gives the protein CASSLVAGVGYEQYF. The gene calls are TRBV5-8 and TRBJ2-7; 7 bases are a match to TRBD2. Germline CDR1 and CDR2: SGHTS and YDEGEE. V shed 0 bases, J shed 3 bases, and the junction held 6 bases outside the gene matches. The CDR3 runs 15 residues.

The rearrangement uses TRBV6-1 and TRBJ1-4; the match to TRBD1 covers 7 bases. This CDR3 is built from 14 residues. Trimming removed 4 bases from V and 5 bases from J; junction bases left unmatched: 4. The germline V gene encodes CDR1 MNHNS and CDR2 SASEGT. CDR3 DNA sequence: TGTGCCAGCAGTGGCAGGGGGTTCAATGAAAAACTGTTTTTT. The encoded protein is CASSGRGFNEKLFF.

The J gene is TRBJ2-7, the V gene TRBV9, with D perhaps TRBD2 (6 bases). V was cut by 4 bases and J by 2 bases, with 7 bases left in between. Germline values: CDR1 SGDLS, CDR2 YYNGEE. This CDR3 is built from 12 residues. In DNA form, the CDR3 reads TGTGCCAGCAGCCGCGGGGCCTACGAGCAGTACTTC. It codes for CASSRGAYEQYF.

This chain connects TRBV23-1 to TRBJ2-7; 7 nucleotides line up with TRBD2. TRBV23-1 is marked as an open reading frame, function uncertain. The V gene end was trimmed by 0 bases and the J gene end by 2 bases; junction bases not matched to a gene: 7. The CDR3 spans 16 residues. For the CDR3, the DNA is TGCGCCAGCAGTCAATCGGAAGGCGGGAGCCCCTACGAGCAGTACTTC. This codes for CASSQSEGGSPYEQYF.

The CDR3 DNA is TGCAGCGTTTCGACCGGGACAGGGCTTAAGGAGCAGTACTTC. Its translation: CSVSTGTGLKEQYF. This rearrangement joins TRBV29-1 to TRBJ2-7; 9 bases map to TRBD1. The trim removed 5 bases at V and 7 bases at J, leaving 12 bases unmatched. CDR1 and CDR2 from the germline V gene are SQVTM and ANQGSEA. This CDR3 region has 14 residues.

The chain recombines TRBV28 with TRBJ2-1, with D maybe TRBD2 (5 bases). The V end lost 3 bases, the J end lost 5 bases, and 8 bases lay between the germline ends. This CDR3 is built from 13 residues. The V gene's germline CDR1 is MDHEN and CDR2 SYDVKM. Here the CDR3 reads CASSLRGNNEQFF. In nucleotides, the CDR3 is TGTGCCAGCAGTTTGAGAGGGAACAATGAGCAGTTCTTC.